This T cell receptor beta chain was recovered during a study of blood T cell repertoires in COVID-19. J was trimmed by 5 bases and V by 5 bases; bases with no gene match: 10. The V gene's germline CDR1 is SGHRS and CDR2 YFSETQ. The CDR3 runs 16 residues. Using immunoSEQ multiplex PCR, the repertoire was profiled, and TCRdb retains in-frame clones only, with some absent. The sample lists about 250,000 clones, about 90% occurring once. Clinical histories supplied by participants themselves formed the basis of cohort assignment. This clone was detected once. This clonotype originated in a woman aged 30 to 39 with acute COVID-19. The rearrangement uses TRBV5-1 and TRBJ2-2; 9 bases agree with TRBD2. Specimen: PBMCs or T cells enriched from blood (not recorded which). CDR3 DNA sequence: TGCGCCAGCAGTCCCGGAGTAGCGGGAGCTACCGGGGAGCTGTTTTTT. Protein sequence: CASSPGVAGATGELFF.